The 15 T cell receptor beta chains listed next were all sequenced from one sample in a study of cytomegalovirus exposure and HLA in healthy donors. PCR amplification relied on 60 Vbeta primers (plus 13 Jbeta primers). Produced via immunoSEQ multiplex PCR; TCRdb's table is partial and in-frame only. The sample shows 150,000 to 170,000 clones, 70% to 85% of them seen only once. Sequenced: PBMCs. The receptors stem from a man under 40 in good health and CMV-seronegative.

The V call is TRBV15, the J call TRBJ2-6, with D maybe TRBD1 (6 bases). CDR3 length: 18 amino acids. Germline V lookup: CDR1 LNHNV, CDR2 YYDKDF (reference sequence). Between the trimmed V and J ends, which lost 0 bases and 0 bases, there was a span of 12 bases. CDR3 bases: TGTGCCACCAGCAGAGATCCCCTACAGGGCTCTGGGGCCAACGTCCTGACTTTC. Its translation: CATSRDPLQGSGANVLTF. The whole variable domain, filled in from reference TRBV15 and TRBJ2-6, reads DAMVIQNPRYQVTQFGKPVTLSCSQTLNHNVMYWYQQKSSQAPKLLFHYYDKDFNNEADTPDNFQSRRPNTSFCFLDIRSPGLGDTAMYLCATSRDPLQGSGANVLTFGAGSRLTVL.

The V gene is TRBV4-2, the J gene TRBJ2-1, with D possibly matching TRBD1 (5 bases). CDR3 length: 12 residues. CDR1 and CDR2 (germline): LGHNA, YNFKEQ. V lost 4 bases and J lost 8, with 9 bases in between. DNA for the CDR3: TGTGCCAGCAGCCCAGGGTGGGATGAGCAGTTCTTC. It translates to CASSPGWDEQFF.

The chain is built from TRBV5-5 and TRBJ1-2, with D maybe TRBD1 (5 bases). The germline V gene has CDR1 SGHKS and CDR2 YYEKEE (reference sequence). The CDR3 covers 13 residues. The V and J ends lost 2 bases and 8 bases respectively, with 13 bases between them. The CDR3 reads CASSLYRGRGYTF. The CDR3 DNA follows: TGTGCCAGCAGCTTATATAGGGGCAGGGGCTACACCTTC.

V is TRBV15 and J is TRBJ1-5, with 7 bases that match TRBD1. The CDR3 runs 15 residues. The ends lost 4 bases at V and 2 bases at J; junction bases unmatched: 5. Germline loops: CDR1 LNHNV, CDR2 YYDKDF (reference sequence). The CDR3 DNA sequence: TGTGCCACCAGCATAACCGGGACAGGCAATCAGCCCCAGCATTTT. It translates to CATSITGTGNQPQHF.

The CDR3 DNA sequence: TGTGCCTGGAGTCCGGACAGGGGGCGGGAGACCCAGTACTTC. As protein: CAWSPDRGRETQYF. This chain joins TRBV30 and TRBJ2-5, with TRBD1 identical over 11 bases. Germline V gene sequence: CDR1 GTSNPN, CDR2 SVGIG (reference sequence). CDR3 length: 14 residues. The ends lost 2 bases at V and 5 bases at J; junction bases unmatched: 4.

V and J are TRBV29-1 and TRBJ1-1; TRBD1 matches at 8 bases. Germline lookup yields CDR1 SQVTM and CDR2 ANQGSEA. Trimming at V came to 7 bases and at J to 2 bases, leaving 6 bases not matched to a gene. There are 13 residues in the CDR3. The CDR3: CSAGQGYNTEAFF. CDR3 in DNA: TGCAGCGCAGGACAGGGCTATAACACTGAAGCTTTCTTT.

In its sample, this clone was seen a few times. The J gene is TRBJ1-6, the V gene TRBV23-1; unclear D gene. TRBV23-1 is assigned to the ORF class and has an uncertain function. Between the trimmed V and J ends, which lost 2 bases and 0 bases, there was a span of 17 bases. The CDR3 has 19 residues. CDR3 coding DNA: TGCGCCAGCAGTCAAGGGTTGCGGAAACTATGCTCCTATAATTCACCCCTCCACTTT. This gives the protein CASSQGLRKLCSYNSPLHF.

This chain joins TRBV7-2 and TRBJ2-3; 7 bases agree with TRBD2. CDR1 SGHTA and CDR2 FQGNSA come from the germline V gene. The CDR3 covers 15 residues. The V and J ends lost 4 bases and 6 bases, in that order; junction bases with no gene match: 10. CDR3 loop: CASSSWIGAGDTQYF. The CDR3 DNA reads TGTGCCAGCAGCTCCTGGATAGGAGCGGGGGATACGCAGTATTTT.

The J gene is TRBJ2-3, the V gene TRBV4-1, with 7 bases lining up with TRBD2. V trimming: 0 bases; J trimming: 2 bases; junction bases outside the gene matches: 8. This CDR3 comprises 17 residues. Germline CDR1 MGHRA, CDR2 YSYEKL. The CDR3 protein is CASSQETRTRDTDTQYF. For the CDR3, the DNA is TGCGCCAGCAGCCAAGAGACACGGACTAGGGACACAGATACGCAGTATTTT.

The gene calls are TRBV15 and TRBJ2-5, with D perhaps matching TRBD1 (6 bases). Germline V gene sequence: CDR1 LNHNV, CDR2 YYDKDF (reference sequence). This CDR3 is built from 15 residues. The V end was cut by 3 bases, the J end by 4 bases, with 15 bases between. This CDR3 reads CATSRIVQGGETQYF. The CDR3 DNA reads TGTGCCACCAGCAGGATCGTACAGGGCGGAGAGACCCAGTACTTC.

Comment on this clone: The junction and the germline gene differ at one end; a read error may be behind it. The chain employs TRBV11-2 and TRBJ2-5; tentative D call: TRBD2 (6 bases). The CDR3 totals 13 residues. CDR1 and CDR2 (germline): SGHAT, FQNNGV. The DNA for the CDR3 is TGTGCCAGCAGCTTAGAGATCGGGTCAGTAGCGGACTTC. It is translated as CASSLEIGSVADF. Full variable domain (rest looked up from reference TRBV11-2 and TRBJ2-5): EAGVAQSPRYKIIEKRQSVAFWCNPISGHATLYWYQQILGQGPKLLIQFQNNGVVDDSQLPKDRFSAERLKGVDSTLKIQPAKLEDSAVYLCASSLEIGSVADFGPGTRLLVL.

This sequence joins TRBV7-9 and TRBJ1-1, with D possibly being TRBD1 (5 bases). Germline V gene data show CDR1 as SEHNR and CDR2 as FQNEAQ (reference sequence). This CDR3 spans 14 amino acids. V was shortened by 6 bases and J by 4 bases, with 15 bases between the two germline ends. This CDR3 is CASSKDMEGTEAFF. The DNA of the CDR3 is TGTGCCAGCAGTAAGGACATGGAGGGCACTGAAGCTTTCTTT.

The chain has TRBV14 and TRBJ1-2; 9 nucleotides line up with TRBD1. This CDR3 region has 14 residues. Losses at the gene ends were 5 bases for V and 3 bases for J; bases not matched to a gene: 4. CDR1 and CDR2 (germline): SGHDN, FVKESK. In DNA form, the CDR3 reads TGTGCCAGCAGCAGGGACAGGGACGACTATGGCTACACCTTC. Protein sequence: CASSRDRDDYGYTF. The entire variable domain, with the rest obtained from reference TRBV14 and TRBJ1-2, is as follows: EAGVTQFPSHSVIEKGQTVTLRCDPISGHDNLYWYRRVMGKEIKFLLHFVKESKQDESGMPNNRFLAERTGGTYSTLKVQPAELEDSGVYFCASSRDRDDYGYTFGSGTRLTVV.

The chain couples TRBV7-2 to TRBJ2-2; TRBD1 aligns across 9 bases. The trim removed 1 base at V and 7 bases at J, leaving 13 bases unmatched. This CDR3 comprises 18 residues. Germline loops: CDR1 SGHTA, CDR2 FQGNSA. CDR3 in DNA: TGTGCCAGCAGCTTAGGTGGGACCGGGACAGGGATTATCGGGGAGCTGTTTTTT. Residues: CASSLGGTGTGIIGELFF.

CDR3 bases: TGTGCCAGTAGTACCGATACGGGGACAGCCAGACTCGTTGGAGCTTTCTTT. Residues: CASSTDTGTARLVGAFF. The chain recombines TRBV19 with TRBJ1-1, with 7 positions matching TRBD1. This CDR3 has 17 residues. The junction had 21 bases not matched to a gene; V was cut back by 4 bases and J by 10 bases. The V gene's germline CDR1 is LNHDA and CDR2 SQIVND (reference sequence).